This record concerns one T cell receptor beta chain sequence. Its antigen is as yet unknown. This sample is part of a study of human T cells and chemical hapten exposure. The CDR3 extends over 12 amino acids. Trimming shortened V by 0 bases and J by 10 bases, and 7 bases separated the two germline ends. Germline V CDR1 and CDR2: SGHAT, FQNNGV. A single record per CDR3 protein comes from TCRdb applying MiXCR to the RACE reads. The sample carries around 360,000 distinct CDR3 sequences, roughly 6.3% recorded once. Study-wide results and limits: No alteration of TCRs above 1 in 1000 frequency was seen with DPC sensitization.

Time point meaning: patch test 2, 6 weeks after DPC sensitization. Noted treatment: therapeutic diphenylcyclopropenone sensitization with weekly scalp DPC. Unfractionated whole blood served as the source for total RNA extraction. The genes are TRBV11-2 and TRBJ2-1, with a weak D call TRBD1 (5 bases). The sequences come from whole blood, collected in connection with sensitization to the hapten diphenylcyclopropenone (DPC). The TCR comes from a woman younger than 30 with alopecia areata. Some clones in this sample may be carry-over from other donors' samples. CDR3 DNA sequence: TGTGCCAGCAGCTTAGAAAAGGGGGAGCAGTTCTTC. This codes for CASSLEKGEQFF.